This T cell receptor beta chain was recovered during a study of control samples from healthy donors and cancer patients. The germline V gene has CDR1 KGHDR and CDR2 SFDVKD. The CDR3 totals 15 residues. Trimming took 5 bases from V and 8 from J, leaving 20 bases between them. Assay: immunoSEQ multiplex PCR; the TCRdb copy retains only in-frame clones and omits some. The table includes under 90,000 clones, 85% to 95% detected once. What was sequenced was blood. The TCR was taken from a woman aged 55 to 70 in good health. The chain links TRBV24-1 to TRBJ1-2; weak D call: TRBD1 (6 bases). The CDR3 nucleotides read TGTGCCACCAGTGCCTCGAATAGGGACATCGGCGGCTACACCTTC. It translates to CATSASNRDIGGYTF.